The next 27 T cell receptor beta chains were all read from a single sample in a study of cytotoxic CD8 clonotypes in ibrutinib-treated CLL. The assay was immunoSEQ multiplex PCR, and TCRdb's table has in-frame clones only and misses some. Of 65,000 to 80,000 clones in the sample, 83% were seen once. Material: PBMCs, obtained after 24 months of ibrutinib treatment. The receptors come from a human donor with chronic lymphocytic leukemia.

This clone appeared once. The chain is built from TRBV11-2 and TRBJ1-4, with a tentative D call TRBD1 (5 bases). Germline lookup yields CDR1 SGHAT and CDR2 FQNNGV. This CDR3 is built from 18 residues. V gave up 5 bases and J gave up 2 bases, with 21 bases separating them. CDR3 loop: CASSTRDAGQGTNEKLFF. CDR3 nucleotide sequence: TGTGCCAGCAGCACACGGGATGCAGGGCAAGGGACTAATGAAAAACTGTTTTTT.

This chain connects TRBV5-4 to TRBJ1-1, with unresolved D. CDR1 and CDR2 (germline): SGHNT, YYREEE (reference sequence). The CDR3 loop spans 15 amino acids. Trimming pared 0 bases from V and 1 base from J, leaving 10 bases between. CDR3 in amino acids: CASSLEAGRNTEAFF. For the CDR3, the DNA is TGTGCCAGCAGCTTGGAGGCGGGAAGGAACACTGAAGCTTTCTTT.

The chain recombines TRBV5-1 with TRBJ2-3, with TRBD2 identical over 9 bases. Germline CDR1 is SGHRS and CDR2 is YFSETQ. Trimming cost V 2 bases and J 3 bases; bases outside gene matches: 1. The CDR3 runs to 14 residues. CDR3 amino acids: CASSFGLATDTQYF. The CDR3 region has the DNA TGCGCCAGCAGCTTCGGACTAGCGACAGATACGCAGTATTTT.

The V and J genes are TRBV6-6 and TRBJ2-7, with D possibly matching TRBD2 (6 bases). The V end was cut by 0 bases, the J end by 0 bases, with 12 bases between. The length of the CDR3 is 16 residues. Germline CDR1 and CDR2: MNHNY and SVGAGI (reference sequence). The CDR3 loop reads CASSYSNPGSSYEQYF. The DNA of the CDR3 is TGTGCCAGCAGTTACTCAAATCCCGGGAGCTCCTACGAGCAGTACTTC.

The chain's CDR3 is CASASGFSGNTIYF. The CDR3, as DNA: TGTGCTAGTGCATCGGGGTTCTCTGGAAACACCATATATTTT. The genes are TRBV12-5 and TRBJ1-3; no clear D. The CDR3 sequence is 14 residues long. In germline, CDR1 is LGHNT, CDR2 FRNRAP. Trimming took off 7 bases at V and 0 bases at J, with 10 bases between the two ends. The full variable domain, its missing parts supplied by reference TRBV12-5 and TRBJ1-3, is DARVTQTPRHKVTEMGQEVTMRCQPILGHNTVFWYRQTMMQGLELLAYFRNRAPLDDSGMPKDRFSAEMPDATLATLKIQPSEPRDSAVYFCASASGFSGNTIYFGEGSWLTVV.

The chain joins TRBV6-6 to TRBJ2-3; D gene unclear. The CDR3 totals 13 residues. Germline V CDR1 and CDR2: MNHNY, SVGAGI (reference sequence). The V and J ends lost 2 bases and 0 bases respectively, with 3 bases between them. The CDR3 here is CASSYPSTDTQYF. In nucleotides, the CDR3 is TGTGCCAGCAGTTACCCGAGCACAGATACGCAGTATTTT.

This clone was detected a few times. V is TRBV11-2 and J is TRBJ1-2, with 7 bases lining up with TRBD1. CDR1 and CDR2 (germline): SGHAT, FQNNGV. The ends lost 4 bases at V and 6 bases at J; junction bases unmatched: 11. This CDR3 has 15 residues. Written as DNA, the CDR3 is TGTGCCAGCAGCTCATCCCCGACAGGGCGGGATGGCTACACCTTC. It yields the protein CASSSSPTGRDGYTF.

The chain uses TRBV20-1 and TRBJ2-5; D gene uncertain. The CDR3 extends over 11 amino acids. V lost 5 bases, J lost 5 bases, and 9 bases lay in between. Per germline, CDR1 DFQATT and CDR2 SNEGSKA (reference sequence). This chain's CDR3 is CSAWQVETQYF. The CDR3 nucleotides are TGCAGTGCTTGGCAGGTTGAGACCCAGTACTTC.

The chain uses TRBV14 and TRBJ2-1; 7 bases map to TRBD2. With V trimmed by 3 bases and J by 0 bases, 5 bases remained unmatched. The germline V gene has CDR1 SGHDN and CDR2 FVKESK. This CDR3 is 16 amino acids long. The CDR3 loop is CASSQGGRGSYNEQFF. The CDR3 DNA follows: TGTGCCAGCAGCCAGGGAGGGAGGGGCTCCTACAATGAGCAGTTCTTC.

The CDR3 DNA is TGTGCCAGCAGCCAAGAATCAGGGGTCGAGTTCTTC. It yields the protein CASSQESGVEFF. The chain has TRBV4-2 and TRBJ2-1, with D maybe TRBD1 (6 bases). The CDR3 has 12 residues. Germline CDR1 and CDR2: LGHNA and YNFKEQ. V was cut by 0 bases and J by 14 bases, with 11 bases left in between.

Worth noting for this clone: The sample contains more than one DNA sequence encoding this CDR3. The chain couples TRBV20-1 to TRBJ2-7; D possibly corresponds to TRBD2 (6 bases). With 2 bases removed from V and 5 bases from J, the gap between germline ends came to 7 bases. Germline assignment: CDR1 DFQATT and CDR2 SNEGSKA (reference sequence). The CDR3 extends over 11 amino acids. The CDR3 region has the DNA TGCAGTGCTAGAACGGGGGACGAGCAGTACTTC. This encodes CSARTGDEQYF.

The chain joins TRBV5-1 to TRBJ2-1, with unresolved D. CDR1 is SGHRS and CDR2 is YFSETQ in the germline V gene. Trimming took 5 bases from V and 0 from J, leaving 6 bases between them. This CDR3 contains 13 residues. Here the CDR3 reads CASRSASYNEQFF. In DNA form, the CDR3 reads TGCGCCAGCAGGTCGGCCTCCTACAATGAGCAGTTCTTC.

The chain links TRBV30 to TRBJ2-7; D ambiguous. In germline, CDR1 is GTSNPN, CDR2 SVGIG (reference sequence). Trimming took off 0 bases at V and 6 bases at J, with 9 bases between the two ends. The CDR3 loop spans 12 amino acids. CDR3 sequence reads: CAWSVSSSEQYF. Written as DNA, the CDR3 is TGTGCCTGGAGTGTATCCAGCAGCGAGCAGTACTTC.

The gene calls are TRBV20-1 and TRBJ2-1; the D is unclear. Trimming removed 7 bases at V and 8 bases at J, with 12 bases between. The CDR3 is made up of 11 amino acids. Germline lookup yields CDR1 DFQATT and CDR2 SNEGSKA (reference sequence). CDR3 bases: TGCAGTGTTCCGCTAGTCCATGAGCAGTTCTTC. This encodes CSVPLVHEQFF.

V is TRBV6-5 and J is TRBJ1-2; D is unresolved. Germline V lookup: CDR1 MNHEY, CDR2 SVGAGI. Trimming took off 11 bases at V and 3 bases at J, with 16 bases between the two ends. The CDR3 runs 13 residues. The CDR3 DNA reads TGTGCCGTCTCCGCGGGTGGCGACTATGGCTACACCTTC. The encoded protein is CAVSAGGDYGYTF.

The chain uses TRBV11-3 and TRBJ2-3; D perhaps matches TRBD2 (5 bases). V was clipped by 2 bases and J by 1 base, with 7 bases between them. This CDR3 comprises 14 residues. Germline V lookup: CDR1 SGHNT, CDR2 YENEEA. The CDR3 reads CASSLTAGTDTQYF. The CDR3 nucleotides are TGTGCCAGCAGCTTAACAGCGGGCACAGATACGCAGTATTTT.

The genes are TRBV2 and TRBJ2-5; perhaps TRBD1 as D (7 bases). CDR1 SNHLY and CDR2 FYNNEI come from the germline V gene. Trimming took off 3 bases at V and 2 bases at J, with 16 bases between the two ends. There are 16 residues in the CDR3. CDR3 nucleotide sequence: TGTGCCAGCAGTGATGTTGGAGGGGGCGTACAAGAGACCCAGTACTTC. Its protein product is CASSDVGGGVQETQYF.

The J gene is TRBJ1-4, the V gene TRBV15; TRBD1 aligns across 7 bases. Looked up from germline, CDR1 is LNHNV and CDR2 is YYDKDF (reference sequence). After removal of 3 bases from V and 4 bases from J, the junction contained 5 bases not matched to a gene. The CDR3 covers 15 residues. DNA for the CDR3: TGTGCCACCAGCAGCTATCAGGGGGATAATGAAAAACTGTTTTTT. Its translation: CATSSYQGDNEKLFF.

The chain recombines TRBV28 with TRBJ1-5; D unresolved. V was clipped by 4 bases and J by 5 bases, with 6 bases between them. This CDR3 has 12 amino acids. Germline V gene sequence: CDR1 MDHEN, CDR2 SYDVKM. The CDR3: CASSYTDQPQHF. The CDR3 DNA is TGTGCCAGCAGTTATACAGATCAGCCCCAGCATTTT.

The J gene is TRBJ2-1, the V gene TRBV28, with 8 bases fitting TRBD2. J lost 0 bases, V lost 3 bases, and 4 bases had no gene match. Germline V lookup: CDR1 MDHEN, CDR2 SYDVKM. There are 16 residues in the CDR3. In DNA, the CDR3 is TGTGCCAGCAGTTTGCCTAGCGGGTTCTCCTACAATGAGCAGTTCTTC. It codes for CASSLPSGFSYNEQFF.

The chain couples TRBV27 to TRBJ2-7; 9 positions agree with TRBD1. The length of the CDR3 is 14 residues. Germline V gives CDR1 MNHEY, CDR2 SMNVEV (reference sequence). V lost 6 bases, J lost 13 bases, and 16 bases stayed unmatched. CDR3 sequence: CASRPDRGSYVDYF. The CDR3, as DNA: TGTGCCAGCAGACCCGACAGGGGGAGCTATGTAGATTACTTC.

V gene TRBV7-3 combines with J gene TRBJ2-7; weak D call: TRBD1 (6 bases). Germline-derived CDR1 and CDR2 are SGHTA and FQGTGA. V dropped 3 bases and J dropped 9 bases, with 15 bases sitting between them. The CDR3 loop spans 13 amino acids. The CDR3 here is CASSLTNRDWQYF. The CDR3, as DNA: TGTGCCAGCAGCTTGACAAACAGGGATTGGCAGTACTTC.

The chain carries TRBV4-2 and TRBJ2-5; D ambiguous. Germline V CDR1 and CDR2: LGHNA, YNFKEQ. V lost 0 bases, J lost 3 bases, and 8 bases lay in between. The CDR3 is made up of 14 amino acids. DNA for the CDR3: TGTGCCAGCAGCCAAGAGGATGGAGAAGAGACCCAGTACTTC. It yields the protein CASSQEDGEETQYF.

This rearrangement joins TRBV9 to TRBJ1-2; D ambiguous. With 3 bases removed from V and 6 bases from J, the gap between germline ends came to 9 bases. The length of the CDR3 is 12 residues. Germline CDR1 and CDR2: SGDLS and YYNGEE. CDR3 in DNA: TGTGCCAGCAGCGGGTCCTCGGATGGCTACACCTTC. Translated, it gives CASSGSSDGYTF.

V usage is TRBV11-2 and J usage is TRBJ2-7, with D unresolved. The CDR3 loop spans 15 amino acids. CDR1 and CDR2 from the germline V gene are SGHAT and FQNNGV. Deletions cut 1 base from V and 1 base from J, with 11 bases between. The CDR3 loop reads CASSLGFSLSYEQYF. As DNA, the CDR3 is TGTGCCAGCAGCTTAGGTTTCTCCCTTTCCTACGAGCAGTACTTC. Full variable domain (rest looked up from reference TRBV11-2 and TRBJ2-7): EAGVAQSPRYKIIEKRQSVAFWCNPISGHATLYWYQQILGQGPKLLIQFQNNGVVDDSQLPKDRFSAERLKGVDSTLKIQPAKLEDSAVYLCASSLGFSLSYEQYFGPGTRLTVT.

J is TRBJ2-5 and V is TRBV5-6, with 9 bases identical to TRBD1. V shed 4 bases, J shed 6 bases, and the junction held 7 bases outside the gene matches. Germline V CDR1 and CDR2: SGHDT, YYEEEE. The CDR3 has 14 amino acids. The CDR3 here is CASSGGQGLQTQYF. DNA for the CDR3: TGTGCCAGCAGCGGAGGACAGGGGTTACAGACCCAGTACTTC.

CDR3 coding DNA: TGTGCCAGCATTAGCGGGAGGTTAACCGGGGAGCTGTTTTTT. This encodes CASISGRLTGELFF. The J gene is TRBJ2-2, the V gene TRBV6-1, with TRBD2 identical over 10 bases. Germline CDR1 MNHNS, CDR2 SASEGT. This CDR3 is built from 14 residues. The V segment lost 7 bases and the J segment 5 bases; nucleotides outside the gene matches: 4.